These T cell receptor beta chains were read from a single sample in a study of blood T cell repertoires in COVID-19. The data were produced by immunoSEQ multiplex PCR, yet TCRdb's version contains in-frame clones alone and is incomplete. The sample comprises 650,000 to 800,000 clones, approximately 90% of which are singletons, and approximately 0.25% rests with the top ten. Sequenced sample: peripheral blood. All receptors come from a woman under 30 with acute or convalescent COVID-19. Each CDR3 is given without its conserved first and last residue.

TRBV19	TRBJ1-1	ASSIGTGNMNTEAF
TRBV3-1/TRBV3-2	TRBJ2-2	ASSQEWHHTGELF
TRBV9	TRBJ2-1	ASSGTYSGRDYNEQF
TRBV7-3	TRBJ2-5	ASSSPGQAQY
TRBV3-1/TRBV3-2	TRBJ1-6	ASSQGSGQAYNSPLH
TRBV19	TRBJ2-7	ASSIKGGDEQY
TRBV7-2	TRBJ1-6	ASSPKNRVHNSPLH
TRBV7-2	TRBJ1-6	ASSTRTGINSPLH
TRBV30	TRBJ2-6	ACRPPGAGANVLT
TRBV14	TRBJ1-2	ASSQVIPGKNYGYT
TRBV4-2	TRBJ2-7	ASSQDIGREREQY
TRBV6-5	TRBJ1-3	ASSYGGDSGNTIY
TRBV3-1/TRBV3-2	TRBJ1-2	ASSQDRTGGIVYGYT
TRBV30	TRBJ1-6	AWSAPGTGGQNSPLH
TRBV19	TRBJ1-1	ASSTQLNTEAF
TRBV6-5	TRBJ2-1	ASKSYEMNEQF
TRBV5-5	TRBJ1-2	ASRSSGNYGYT
TRBV27	TRBJ1-5	ASKTGGRNQPQH
TRBV7-8	TRBJ1-3	ASSLGTGFGNTIY
TRBV3-1/TRBV3-2	TRBJ2-3	ASSQGPRRGGVTDTQY
TRBV19	TRBJ1-2	ASSIDGQVGNYGYT
TRBV19	TRBJ1-1	ASSIGTGFTEAF
TRBV7-9	TRBJ2-7	ASSLGRGTNEQY
TRBV5-1	TRBJ2-1	ASSRGFGEQF
TRBV3-1/TRBV3-2	TRBJ2-3	ASSQGNLGRLAGDTQY
TRBV7-8	TRBJ1-3	ASSSRGDRVLNTIY
TRBV27	TRBJ2-3	ASSRGGTGTDTQY
TRBV4-1	TRBJ1-1	ASRELGQSNTEAF
TRBV15	TRBJ2-7	ATSRGTSYEQY
TRBV29-1	TRBJ2-2	SVAYRRGGRVTGELF
TRBV4-2	TRBJ1-2	ASSQDLGQEDGYT
TRBV12-5	TRBJ1-3	ASAKTVLNTIY
TRBV19	TRBJ2-1	ASNGYPSNEQF
TRBV6-5	TRBJ1-3	ASSEGGRAGNTIY
TRBV12-5	TRBJ1-5	ASAPGGAGNQPQH
TRBV27	TRBJ2-7	ASSLLPGQGAPYEQY
TRBV6-6	TRBJ1-1	ASSLSPVTEAF
TRBV24-1	TRBJ1-1	ATSGTGGMNTEAF
TRBV12-5	TRBJ2-7	ASGLGHQGGRNEQY
TRBV7-2	TRBJ1-4	ASSFSLRGRREKLF
TRBV24-1	TRBJ2-1	ATSASRGFKREQF
TRBV4-1	TRBJ2-7	ASSQVGSSYEQY
TRBV6-2/TRBV6-3	TRBJ2-1	ASSYTSGGADEQF
TRBV19	TRBJ1-3	ASRNPGSSSGNTIY
TRBV6-5	TRBJ1-6	ASRVNESPLH
TRBV7-2	TRBJ2-3	ASSTGLTPTDTQY
TRBV29-1	TRBJ1-2	SSRSGSGYGYT
TRBV5-6	TRBJ2-7	ASSFSSSVEQY
TRBV10-2	TRBJ2-7	ASSEWDRGGEQY
TRBV4-1	TRBJ2-7	ASSQLPTEYEQY
TRBV30	TRBJ1-1	AYRRQALAF
TRBV6-5	TRBJ1-3	ASSTAGEGNTIY
TRBV7-9	TRBJ1-6	ASSLGGLSYNSPLH